One sample yielded the 21 T cell receptor beta chains listed below, sequenced in a study of cytomegalovirus exposure and HLA in healthy donors. The PCR employed 60 Vbeta primers together with 13 Jbeta primers. The table came from immunoSEQ multiplex PCR; TCRdb's copy has only in-frame clones and leaves some out. The data contain around 200,000 clones, around 80% of them seen just once; the ten biggest clones take up about 2.5%. The sequencing input was PBMCs. Receptors were obtained from a woman in her fifties or sixties in good health and CMV-seropositive.

The chain carries TRBV19 and TRBJ2-2, with D possibly being TRBD2 (7 bases). Deletions cut 5 bases from V and 4 bases from J, with 17 bases between. The CDR3 is made up of 16 amino acids. Looked up from germline, CDR1 is LNHDA and CDR2 is SQIVND (reference sequence). The CDR3 reads CASSEQGAGATGELFF. The CDR3, as DNA: TGTGCCAGTAGTGAACAGGGCGCGGGGGCCACCGGGGAGCTGTTTTTT.

The rearrangement joins TRBV7-3 to TRBJ1-5; 7 bases are shared with TRBD1. The CDR3 is 20 residues long. Looked up from germline, CDR1 is SGHTA and CDR2 is FQGTGA. The J segment lost 3 bases and the V segment lost 1 base, leaving 18 bases of the junction unmatched. The CDR3 coding sequence is TGTGCCAGCAGCTTAAAACCCTTATCTGCCATAGACAGGGACAATCAGCCCCAGCATTTT. It translates to CASSLKPLSAIDRDNQPQHF.

The gene calls are TRBV6-1 and TRBJ2-7; 7 nucleotides line up with TRBD1. The J segment lost 3 bases and the V segment lost 0 bases, leaving 5 bases of the junction unmatched. CDR1 is MNHNS and CDR2 is SASEGT in the germline V gene. CDR3 size: 15 residues. The DNA of the CDR3 is TGTGCCAGCAGTGAAGCCGGGACAGTGGACTACGAGCAGTACTTC. Protein sequence: CASSEAGTVDYEQYF.

In this sample, this clone turned up once. The chain couples TRBV5-6 to TRBJ2-1, with 13 bases that match TRBD2. The CDR3 has 15 amino acids. The trim removed 3 bases at V and 10 bases at J, leaving 7 bases unmatched. Germline CDR1 and CDR2: SGHDT and YYEEEE. The CDR3 DNA reads TGTGCCAGCAGCTCCGGACTAGCGGGAGACCGGGAGCAGTTCTTC. Encoded protein: CASSSGLAGDREQFF.

This clone showed up just once. The genes are TRBV5-1 and TRBJ2-5; D unclear. The V and J ends lost 5 bases and 0 bases respectively, with 11 bases between them. Germline V lookup: CDR1 SGHRS, CDR2 YFSETQ. The CDR3 consists of 14 residues. In nucleotides, the CDR3 is TGCGCCAGCAGTTCGAACGGGTACCAAGAGACCCAGTACTTC. As protein: CASSSNGYQETQYF.

The chain links TRBV28 to TRBJ1-6; 7 bases fit TRBD1. Trimming cost V 5 bases and J 8 bases; bases outside gene matches: 6. The CDR3 runs 14 residues. Looked up from germline, CDR1 is MDHEN and CDR2 is SYDVKM. DNA of the CDR3: TGTGCCAGCAGTCAGGGGACAGCCCATTCACCCCTCCACTTT. It specifies CASSQGTAHSPLHF. Looking up the rest from reference TRBV28 and TRBJ1-6 gives the full variable domain: DVKVTQSSRYLVKRTGEKVFLECVQDMDHENMFWYRQDPGLGLRLIYFSYDVKMKEKGDIPEGYSVSREKKERFSLILESASTNQTSMYLCASSQGTAHSPLHFGNGTRLTVT.

The rearrangement uses TRBV9 and TRBJ2-1, with D possibly TRBD2 on 5 matching bases. CDR3 length: 13 amino acids. V lost 0 bases and J 10 bases, leaving 11 bases between the germline ends. CDR1 is SGDLS, CDR2 YYNGEE, per germline. CDR3 sequence: CASSVGTPGEQFF. CDR3 bases: TGTGCCAGCAGCGTAGGAACCCCGGGAGAGCAGTTCTTC. The variable domain in full, completed from reference TRBV9 and TRBJ2-1, reads DSGVTQTPKHLITATGQRVTLRCSPRSGDLSVYWYQQSLDQGLQFLIQYYNGEERAKGNILERFSAQQFPDLHSELNLSSLELGDSALYFCASSVGTPGEQFFGPGTRLTVL.

This clone was counted only a few times. V and J are TRBV28 and TRBJ1-1; 9 nucleotides match TRBD1. Per germline, CDR1 MDHEN and CDR2 SYDVKM. J gave up 4 bases and V 6 bases, and 6 bases lay outside the gene matches. This CDR3 has 14 residues. The CDR3 nucleotides are TGTGCCAGCAGGAGACAGGGGGGAACCACTGAAGCTTTCTTT. Translation: CASRRQGGTTEAFF.

The rearrangement links TRBV9 to TRBJ1-1; a weak D match, TRBD1 (6 bases). Trimming took 3 bases from V and 3 from J, leaving 15 bases between them. This CDR3 is 15 amino acids long. Germline V lookup: CDR1 SGDLS, CDR2 YYNGEE. CDR3 loop: CASSGMGQGDTEAFF. CDR3 DNA: TGTGCCAGCAGCGGGATGGGACAAGGAGACACTGAAGCTTTCTTT.

This clone occurred a few times. The gene calls are TRBV4-2 and TRBJ2-1; D unresolved. Germline V gives CDR1 LGHNA, CDR2 YNFKEQ. CDR3 length: 14 amino acids. With 0 bases removed from V and 6 bases from J, the gap between germline ends came to 9 bases. The CDR3 loop is CASSQEGRSNEQFF. The CDR3 nucleotides read TGTGCCAGCAGCCAAGAGGGCAGATCCAATGAGCAGTTCTTC.

This clone was seen more than once but under ten times. The chain is built from TRBV25-1 and TRBJ2-5; TRBD1 might be the D (6 bases). Deletions cut 6 bases from V and 9 bases from J, with 17 bases between. This CDR3 spans 13 amino acids. The germline V gene encodes CDR1 MGHDK and CDR2 SYGVNS. The CDR3 DNA sequence: TGTGCCAGCAGACCCGACAGGCCCGAGGCCCAGTACTTC. Encoded protein: CASRPDRPEAQYF.

This chain links TRBV27 with TRBJ1-6; D perhaps matches TRBD1 (5 bases). Trimming removed 2 bases at V and 8 bases at J, with 10 bases between. The CDR3 is made up of 14 amino acids. Germline CDR1 reads MNHEY; CDR2 reads SMNVEV (reference sequence). CDR3 residues: CASSLTGWDSPLHF. The CDR3 bases are TGTGCCAGCAGTTTAACAGGTTGGGATTCACCCCTCCACTTT.

The rearrangement uses TRBV18 and TRBJ1-1; unclear D gene. V was cut by 2 bases and J by 1 base, with 14 bases left in between. This CDR3 has 16 residues. Germline values: CDR1 KGHSH, CDR2 LQKENI. In DNA form, the CDR3 reads TGTGCCAGCTCACCAGGTTATGGGCCTTCGAACACTGAAGCTTTCTTT. Translation gives CASSPGYGPSNTEAFF. The full variable domain, rest sourced from reference TRBV18 and TRBJ1-1, is NAGVMQNPRHLVRRRGQEARLRCSPMKGHSHVYWYRQLPEEGLKFMVYLQKENIIDESGMPKERFSAEFPKEGPSILRIQQVVRGDSAAYFCASSPGYGPSNTEAFFGQGTRLTVV.

V gene TRBV7-2 combines with J gene TRBJ2-2; tentative D call: TRBD2 (5 bases). Looked up from germline, CDR1 is SGHTA and CDR2 is FQGNSA. This CDR3 has 14 residues. Trimming cost V 4 bases and J 4 bases, with 10 bases left between them. The CDR3, as DNA: TGTGCCAGCAGCTCCGGACTGAGCACCGGGGAGCTGTTTTTT. Protein sequence: CASSSGLSTGELFF.

The rearrangement joins TRBV5-4 to TRBJ2-3; possible D gene TRBD2, 5 bases. Deletions cut 1 base from V and 8 bases from J, with 11 bases between. This CDR3 region has 13 residues. CDR1 and CDR2 (germline): SGHNT, YYREEE (reference sequence). As DNA, the CDR3 is TGTGCCAGCAGCTTGACGGGATCTCGTACGCAGTATTTT. Translation gives CASSLTGSRTQYF.

The CDR3 bases are TGTGCCAGCAGCTTAGTGGGCCGGAAGGCTGAAGCTTTCTTT. Amino acids: CASSLVGRKAEAFF. This chain connects TRBV7-8 to TRBJ1-1; no definite D call. The CDR3 consists of 14 residues. Germline CDR1 and CDR2: SGHVS and FQNEAQ. V was clipped by 1 base and J by 6 bases, with 12 bases between them.

The gene calls are TRBV10-1 and TRBJ1-2, with TRBD1 matching over 9 bases. CDR3 length: 14 amino acids. Germline lookup yields CDR1 WNHNN and CDR2 SYGVQD (reference sequence). The trim removed 5 bases at V and 2 bases at J, leaving 3 bases unmatched. The CDR3 loop reads CASSYGTGNYGYTF. The CDR3 DNA reads as TGCGCCAGCAGTTACGGGACAGGGAACTATGGCTACACCTTC.

This clone appeared a single time. The chain uses TRBV7-2 and TRBJ2-3; D is possibly TRBD2 (5 bases). The length of the CDR3 is 16 residues. Per the germline V gene, CDR1 is SGHTA and CDR2 is FQGNSA. Between the trimmed V and J ends, which lost 4 bases and 0 bases, there was a span of 14 bases. This chain's CDR3 is CASSYVGGLSTDTQYF. CDR3 in DNA: TGTGCCAGCAGCTACGTCGGAGGCCTAAGCACAGATACGCAGTATTTT. The full variable domain, its missing parts supplied by reference TRBV7-2 and TRBJ2-3, is GAGVSQSPSNKVTEKGKDVELRCDPISGHTALYWYRQSLGQGLEFLIYFQGNSAPDKSGLPSDRFSAERTGGSVSTLTIQRTQQEDSAVYLCASSYVGGLSTDTQYFGPGTRLTVL.

This clone was seen more than once but under ten times. V is TRBV18 and J is TRBJ2-5; no firm D call. Germline V lookup: CDR1 KGHSH, CDR2 LQKENI. Trimming pared 2 bases from V and 2 bases from J, leaving 6 bases between. This CDR3 region has 13 residues. CDR3 protein: CASSPNEQETQYF. The CDR3 DNA is TGTGCCAGCTCACCAAACGAGCAAGAGACCCAGTACTTC. Complete variable domain (other parts from reference TRBV18 and TRBJ2-5): NAGVMQNPRHLVRRRGQEARLRCSPMKGHSHVYWYRQLPEEGLKFMVYLQKENIIDESGMPKERFSAEFPKEGPSILRIQQVVRGDSAAYFCASSPNEQETQYFGPGTRLLVL.

The rearrangement uses TRBV2 and TRBJ1-5, with D perhaps matching TRBD1 (6 bases). Trimming shortened V by 6 bases and J by 10 bases, and 19 bases separated the two germline ends. This CDR3 is built from 14 residues. In germline, CDR1 is SNHLY, CDR2 FYNNEI. The CDR3 DNA follows: TGTGCCAGCAGAGAGGACAGTGGATCAGCACCCCAGCATTTT. This gives the protein CASREDSGSAPQHF.

J is TRBJ2-5 and V is TRBV5-1; TRBD2 aligns across 11 bases. The length of the CDR3 is 15 residues. Per the germline V gene, CDR1 is SGHRS and CDR2 is YFSETQ. Germline trimming cut 2 bases from V and 2 bases from J; bases unmatched to any gene: 2. In nucleotides, the CDR3 is TGCGCCAGCAGCTTCCTAGCGGGAGGACAAGAGACCCAGTACTTC. Translation: CASSFLAGGQETQYF.